This passage covers 15 T cell receptor beta chains from one sample sequenced in a study of T cells in Graves' hyperthyroidism and ophthalmopathy. RNA transcripts served as the template for amplifying TCR beta CDR3 regions. A set of HTBI primers served as the primers for a first-round RT-PCR of the TCR CDR3. TCRdb fed the multiplex PCR reads into MiXCR, producing one record per CDR3 protein. This table has roughly 580,000 distinct CDR3 sequences, about half appearing once. Sequencing used peripheral blood or thyroid tissue (not recorded which). The receptors come from a woman between 18 and 30 years old with Graves' hyperthyroidism.

A few counts support this clonotype. The chain links TRBV20-1 to TRBJ1-6; TRBD1 matches at 8 bases. V gave up 6 bases and J gave up 6 bases; unmatched junction bases: 4. CDR1 is DFQATT, CDR2 SNEGSKA, per germline (reference sequence). There are 13 residues in the CDR3. This chain's CDR3 is CSADDRGNSPLHF. The CDR3 nucleotides are TGCAGTGCGGACGACAGGGGTAATTCACCCCTCCACTTT.

The table lists this clonotype with a few counts. The rearrangement uses TRBV20-1 and TRBJ2-7; 8 bases match TRBD1. In germline, CDR1 is DFQATT, CDR2 SNEGSKA (reference sequence). V lost 3 bases, J lost 3 bases, and 4 bases stayed unmatched. The CDR3 has 13 amino acids. CDR3 amino acids: CSARDRENYEQYF. The CDR3, as DNA: TGCAGTGCTAGGGACAGGGAGAACTACGAGCAGTACTTC.

The chain combines TRBV20-1 with TRBJ1-5; the D gene is possibly TRBD1 (5 bases). Germline lookup yields CDR1 DFQATT and CDR2 SNEGSKA (reference sequence). This CDR3 has 16 amino acids. The ends were cut back, 1 base at V and 1 base at J, with 14 bases in the middle. The CDR3 loop reads CSARGQGGDSNQPQHF. The CDR3 region has the DNA TGCAGTGCTAGAGGCCAGGGTGGGGACAGCAATCAGCCCCAGCATTTT.

The chain employs TRBV7-6 and TRBJ1-2, with D possibly matching TRBD1 (6 bases). V was clipped by 5 bases and J by 10 bases, with 14 bases between them. The CDR3 runs 12 residues. CDR1 is SGHVS, CDR2 FNYEAQ, per germline. The CDR3 nucleotides are TGTGCCAGCAGCCCCCTTACAGGGATCTACACCTTC. Translated: CASSPLTGIYTF.

The CDR3 DNA sequence: TGTGCCAGCAGCTTAACAGGAGGAGTCCAAGAGACCCAGTACTTC. Translating it yields CASSLTGGVQETQYF. The chain couples TRBV7-3 to TRBJ2-5; weak D call: TRBD2 (5 bases). The CDR3 loop spans 15 amino acids. V was clipped by 0 bases and J by 1 base, with 9 bases between them. CDR1 is SGHTA and CDR2 is FQGTGA in the germline V gene.

This clonotype was detected only once. The J gene is TRBJ1-5, the V gene TRBV12-3 or TRBV12-4; D might be TRBD1 (6 bases). Trimming took off 4 bases at V and 2 bases at J, with 18 bases between the two ends. CDR3 length equals 17 residues. CDR3 nucleotide sequence: TGTGCCAGCAGTTGGGGGTCGGGCAGGGGAGGCAATCAGCCCCAGCATTTT. Translation: CASSWGSGRGGNQPQHF.

The chain is built from TRBV7-3 and TRBJ1-6; weak D call: TRBD1 (5 bases). Germline-derived CDR1 and CDR2 are SGHTA and FQGTGA. Between the trimmed V and J ends, which lost 3 bases and 9 bases, there was a span of 12 bases. The CDR3 totals 14 residues. In DNA, the CDR3 is TGTGCCAGCAGCTTGGGGGGAGGCGTTTCACCCCTCCACTTT. Its translation is CASSLGGGVSPLHF.

The chain carries TRBV19 and TRBJ1-2; D not certain. CDR1 LNHDA and CDR2 SQIVND come from the germline V gene (reference sequence). The CDR3 runs 13 residues. V lost 4 bases to trimming and J lost 7 bases, with 13 bases between them. CDR3 nucleotides: TGTGCCAGTAGTAAAGGGATCGACTCTGGCTACACCTTC. It encodes CASSKGIDSGYTF. The full variable domain, completed using reference TRBV19 and TRBJ1-2, is DGGITQSPKYLFRKEGQNVTLSCEQNLNHDAMYWYRQDPGQGLRLIYYSQIVNDFQKGDIAEGYSVSREKKESFPLTVTSAQKNPTAFYLCASSKGIDSGYTFGSGTRLTVV.

Written as DNA, the CDR3 is TGTGCCAGTAGTATCGGTCTAGGCTACGAGCAGTACTTC. Translation gives CASSIGLGYEQYF. The J gene is TRBJ2-7, the V gene TRBV19; D ambiguous. Germline lookup yields CDR1 LNHDA and CDR2 SQIVND (reference sequence). CDR3 size: 13 residues. V was pared by 3 bases and J by 3 bases, with 9 bases between.

This clonotype was seen repeatedly, ten times or more. The chain combines TRBV10-3 with TRBJ2-7; D is uncertain. V lost 4 bases and J lost 3, with 13 bases in between. Germline V gene sequence: CDR1 ENHRY, CDR2 SYGVKD. The CDR3 loop spans 14 amino acids. The CDR3 protein is CAISGVQEHYEQYF. For the CDR3, the DNA is TGTGCCATCAGTGGTGTTCAGGAGCACTACGAGCAGTACTTC.

To note about this clonotype: A much more abundant neighbour one base away suggests this may be a read error. This chain joins TRBV10-3 and TRBJ1-5; 7 nucleotides match TRBD1. Germline V gene lookup returns CDR1 ENHRY and CDR2 SYGVKD. Losses at the gene ends were 5 bases for V and 6 bases for J; bases not matched to a gene: 7. The CDR3 is 14 amino acids. The CDR3: CAISLTGAGQPQHF. CDR3 in DNA: TGTGCCATCAGTTTAACAGGGGCCGGTCAGCCCCAGCATTTT.

This clonotype was picked up many times. V and J are TRBV15 and TRBJ1-1, with TRBD1 as a possible D gene (5 bases). V lost 2 bases to trimming and J lost 0 bases, with 10 bases between them. There are 15 residues in the CDR3. Looked up from germline, CDR1 is LNHNV and CDR2 is YYDKDF (reference sequence). The CDR3 DNA is TGTGCCACCAGCAGATCGAACAGGATGAACACTGAAGCTTTCTTT. This codes for CATSRSNRMNTEAFF.

The rearrangement links TRBV4-2 to TRBJ2-7, with no clear D. CDR1 LGHNA and CDR2 YNFKEQ come from the germline V gene. CDR3 length equals 14 residues. V was trimmed by 1 base and J by 5 bases, leaving 12 bases between them. The CDR3 reads CASSQGFDVHEQYF. The CDR3 region has the DNA TGTGCCAGCAGCCAAGGCTTCGATGTTCACGAGCAGTACTTC.

The V gene is TRBV15, the J gene TRBJ1-4, with 9 nucleotides matching TRBD1. CDR3 length: 14 amino acids. The germline V gene encodes CDR1 LNHNV and CDR2 YYDKDF (reference sequence). The trim removed 8 bases at V and 8 bases at J, leaving 9 bases unmatched. CDR3 residues: CATLPPGQGEKLFF. As DNA, the CDR3 is TGTGCCACCTTACCCCCGGGACAGGGAGAAAAACTGTTTTTT. The whole variable domain, filled in from reference TRBV15 and TRBJ1-4, reads DAMVIQNPRYQVTQFGKPVTLSCSQTLNHNVMYWYQQKSSQAPKLLFHYYDKDFNNEADTPDNFQSRRPNTSFCFLDIRSPGLGDTAMYLCATLPPGQGEKLFFGSGTQLSVL.

V gene TRBV10-3 combines with J gene TRBJ1-1, with a possible D match to TRBD1 (5 bases). The CDR3 consists of 13 residues. Trimming removed 10 bases from V and 1 base from J, with 13 bases in between. Germline V lookup: CDR1 ENHRY, CDR2 SYGVKD. In nucleotides, the CDR3 is TGTGCCAGCTTACGGACACCGAACACTGAAGCTTTCTTT. Translated, it gives CASLRTPNTEAFF.